The rows below give T cell receptor beta chains drawn from one sample of a study of blood T cell repertoires in COVID-19. Clones were sequenced by immunoSEQ multiplex PCR, and TCRdb holds only the in-frame ones, with some missing. This table holds tens of thousands of clones, around 81% found once. The sample was peripheral blood. Receptors originate from a woman aged 60 to 75 with acute or convalescent COVID-19. CDR3s include the opening cysteine and the closing phenylalanine or tryptophan. A D gene is named only where the DNA matches it firmly. Size tells how often a clone was seen (once, few, many) or the class of an expanded clone, and some rows leave it out.

NA	TRBJ1-1	NA	TRBV19	CASSIPLRRGTEAFF	TGTGCCAGTAGTATACCCCTCCGTAGGGGGACTGAAGCTTTCTTT
few	TRBJ1-1	NA	TRBV29-1	CSVVGRENTEAFF	TGCAGCGTTGTGGGCAGGGAGAACACTGAAGCTTTCTTT
NA	TRBJ2-3	TRBD2	TRBV25-1	CASSASGGADTQYF	TGTGCCAGCAGTGCGTCGGGAGGTGCAGATACGCAGTATTTT
NA	TRBJ2-2	NA	TRBV5-1	CASSSSVATNTGELFF	TGCGCCAGCAGCTCTTCAGTGGCAACGAACACCGGGGAGCTGTTTTTT
NA	TRBJ2-7	NA	TRBV3-1/TRBV3-2	CASSQGPAASSYEQYF	TGTGCCAGCAGCCAAGGTCCAGCGGCTAGCTCCTACGAGCAGTACTTC
NA	TRBJ2-3	TRBD2	TRBV7-3	CASSSDGPGGTQYF	TGTGCCAGCAGCTCGGATGGACCGGGGGGTACGCAGTATTTT
NA	TRBJ2-4	TRBD2	TRBV5-6	CASSYSGARGIQYF	TGTGCCAGCAGTTATAGCGGGGCGAGAGGCATTCAGTACTTC
once	TRBJ2-7	NA	TRBV30	CAWSVWGQYEQYF	TGTGCCTGGAGTGTATGGGGGCAGTACGAGCAGTACTTC
NA	TRBJ2-3	TRBD2	TRBV7-9	CASSSGLAASADTQYF	TGTGCCAGCAGCTCGGGACTAGCGGCGTCGGCAGATACGCAGTATTTT
few	TRBJ2-3	NA	TRBV9	CASSVERTVTDTQYF	TGTGCCAGCAGCGTAGAACGGACAGTCACAGATACGCAGTATTTT
NA	TRBJ1-2	TRBD1	TRBV6-5	CASSYQGQGYGYTF	TGTGCCAGCAGTTACCAGGGACAGGGTTATGGCTACACCTTC
NA	TRBJ1-2	NA	TRBV5-1	CASSLAGRRDRGYTF	TGCGCCAGCAGCTTGGCCGGTCGCAGGGATCGTGGCTACACCTTC
NA	TRBJ2-1	NA	TRBV4-1	CASSQERAGQQFF	TGCGCCAGCAGCCAAGAAAGGGCGGGGCAGCAGTTCTTC
once	TRBJ1-2	NA	TRBV10-2	CASSDGGRRTFF	TGCGCCAGCAGTGACGGGGGGCGGCGGACGTTCTTC
NA	TRBJ2-1	NA	TRBV11-2	CASSYRGGTPNEQFF	TGTGCCAGCAGCTATAGGGGCGGAACCCCGAATGAGCAGTTCTTC
NA	TRBJ1-1	TRBD1	TRBV7-9	CASSPGQGREAFF	TGTGCCAGCAGCCCAGGACAGGGAAGGGAAGCTTTCTTT